The 27 T cell receptor beta chains presented below share a single source sample, sequenced in a study of OX40 agonist ivuxolimab in advanced cancers. The data were produced by immunoSEQ multiplex PCR, yet TCRdb's version contains in-frame clones alone and is incomplete. The data contain 35,000 or so clones, about 80% of them singletons. The sample was CD4+ or CD8+ T cells sorted from blood, taken in a trial of the OX40 agonist ivuxolimab. The receptors come from an adult with an advanced solid tumor such as melanoma, head and neck, liver or kidney cancer.

The CDR3 sequence is CASSPLTDYEQYF. The CDR3 nucleotides read TGTGCCAGCAGTCCACTGACAGATTACGAGCAGTACTTC. The chain has TRBV28 and TRBJ2-7; weak D call: TRBD1 (5 bases). CDR3 length equals 13 residues. Germline values: CDR1 MDHEN, CDR2 SYDVKM. The V gene lost 5 bases and the J gene lost 4 bases, with 12 bases spanning the gap.

This sequence joins TRBV28 and TRBJ1-1; tentatively, D is TRBD1 (5 bases). Per the germline V gene, CDR1 is MDHEN and CDR2 is SYDVKM. V dropped 5 bases and J dropped 1 base, with 8 bases sitting between them. The CDR3 covers 13 residues. CDR3 protein: CASSLTGNTEAFF. DNA of the CDR3: TGTGCCAGCAGTCTAACAGGGAACACTGAAGCTTTCTTT.

For this clone: Within the sample, other DNA sequences also encode this same CDR3. The V and J genes are TRBV19 and TRBJ2-7; 9 nucleotides agree with TRBD1. The trim removed 3 bases at V and 3 bases at J, leaving 3 bases unmatched. Germline V gene lookup returns CDR1 LNHDA and CDR2 SQIVND (reference sequence). CDR3 length: 14 amino acids. CDR3 DNA: TGTGCCAGTAGTATTGGGGGACAGGGCTACGAGCAGTACTTC. Its protein product is CASSIGGQGYEQYF.

This clone was picked up a small number of times. The J gene is TRBJ1-1, the V gene TRBV21-1. TRBV21-1 is recorded as a pseudogene. The CDR3 is made up of 16 amino acids. The CDR3 DNA sequence: TGTGCCAGCAGCAAAGGAAGGTCTAGAATGAACACTGAAGCTTTCTTT. Protein product: CASSKGRSRMNTEAFF.

The chain links TRBV4-1 to TRBJ1-1, with TRBD1 matching over 11 bases. The junction had 7 bases not matched to a gene; V was cut back by 2 bases and J by 2 bases. The length of the CDR3 is 17 residues. Germline V lookup: CDR1 MGHRA, CDR2 YSYEKL. The CDR3 nucleotides read TGCGCCAGCAGCCAAAAGAGCGGGACAGGGGGTAACACTGAAGCTTTCTTT. Translated, it gives CASSQKSGTGGNTEAFF.

This chain uses TRBV27 with TRBJ2-1; D gene ambiguous. The V gene's germline CDR1 is MNHEY and CDR2 SMNVEV (reference sequence). V shed 3 bases and J shed 4 bases, with 10 bases lying between them. CDR3 length equals 14 residues. The CDR3 region is CASSFTFPYNEQFF. For the CDR3, the DNA is TGTGCCAGCAGTTTCACTTTCCCTTACAATGAGCAGTTCTTC.

V gene TRBV27 combines with J gene TRBJ2-7; D possibly corresponds to TRBD1 (5 bases). CDR1 and CDR2 from the germline V gene are MNHEY and SMNVEV (reference sequence). This CDR3 has 13 amino acids. Trimming cost V 6 bases and J 0 bases, with 9 bases left between them. The CDR3 bases are TGTGCCAGCAGGGACACCAACTCCTACGAGCAGTACTTC. This codes for CASRDTNSYEQYF.

The chain has TRBV27 and TRBJ2-7, with 7 bases aligning to TRBD1. Germline V gene data show CDR1 as MNHEY and CDR2 as SMNVEV (reference sequence). The junction had 4 bases not matched to a gene; V was cut back by 5 bases and J by 0 bases. The CDR3 extends over 14 amino acids. The CDR3 here is CASSRRGPSYEQYF. CDR3 DNA sequence: TGTGCCAGCAGTCGAAGGGGGCCCTCCTACGAGCAGTACTTC.

The CDR3 is CAIRRGGQGTNTEAFF. CDR3 in DNA: TGTGCCATCAGAAGGGGAGGACAGGGCACGAACACTGAAGCTTTCTTT. The V and J genes are TRBV10-3 and TRBJ1-1; 8 bases are a match to TRBD1. The CDR3 has 16 residues. Germline V CDR1 and CDR2: ENHRY, SYGVKD. V was pared by 6 bases and J by 1 base, with 10 bases of the junction left unmatched.

This chain uses TRBV5-1 with TRBJ1-2; D might be TRBD1 (6 bases). The CDR3 is 16 amino acids. V dropped 3 bases and J dropped 7 bases, with 22 bases sitting between them. CDR1 SGHRS and CDR2 YFSETQ come from the germline V gene. The CDR3 coding sequence is TGCGCCAGCAGCTCCTCATACAGGGAAAGGCTGCTTGGCTACACCTTC. Residues: CASSSSYRERLLGYTF.

In its sample, this clone was seen once. This chain uses TRBV5-1 with TRBJ2-7, with D tentatively TRBD2 (6 bases). Trimming removed 0 bases from V and 2 bases from J, with 15 bases in between. The CDR3 sequence is 16 residues long. The germline gives CDR1 SGHRS, CDR2 YFSETQ. Written as DNA, the CDR3 is TGCGCCAGCAGCTTGGCCCCTAGCGAGGGCGCCTACGAGCAGTACTTC. Protein sequence: CASSLAPSEGAYEQYF.

The gene calls are TRBV11-2 and TRBJ2-1; TRBD1 might be the D (6 bases). Germline assignment: CDR1 SGHAT and CDR2 FQNNGV. Trimming took off 5 bases at V and 7 bases at J, with 9 bases between the two ends. The CDR3 extends over 12 amino acids. In DNA, the CDR3 is TGTGCCAGCAGCACCGACAGGAATGAGCAGTTCTTC. Its translation: CASSTDRNEQFF.

This clone was picked up a small number of times. In DNA form, the CDR3 reads TGTGCCAGCAGTTACTTGGGGACCGCTGACTACAATGAGCAGTTCTTC. This translates into CASSYLGTADYNEQFF. This sequence joins TRBV6-6 and TRBJ2-1; D could derive from TRBD1 or TRBD2 (5 bases each). This CDR3 spans 16 amino acids. V was trimmed by 1 base and J by 3 bases, leaving 13 bases between them. Germline-derived CDR1 and CDR2 are MNHNY and SVGAGI (reference sequence).

This clone turned up a few times. CDR3 DNA sequence: TGCGCCAGCAGCCGGGGTTGGGGCGGGAAGTCCACGAACACCGGGGAGCTGTTTTTT. It translates to CASSRGWGGKSTNTGELFF. The chain joins TRBV4-1 to TRBJ2-2; D may be TRBD2 (6 bases). Trimming pared 4 bases from V and 0 bases from J, leaving 21 bases between. The V gene's germline CDR1 is MGHRA and CDR2 YSYEKL. The CDR3 contains 19 residues.

The J gene is TRBJ1-1, the V gene TRBV5-1; 8 bases match TRBD1. Germline CDR1 and CDR2: SGHRS and YFSETQ. This CDR3 spans 16 amino acids. V dropped 3 bases and J dropped 0; count of bases not matched to a gene: 7. The CDR3 loop is CASSSTTGAVNTEAFF. The CDR3 coding sequence is TGCGCCAGCAGCTCTACGACAGGGGCGGTGAACACTGAAGCTTTCTTT. Full variable domain (remainder filled in from reference TRBV5-1 and TRBJ1-1): KAGVTQTPRYLIKTRGQQVTLSCSPISGHRSVSWYQQTPGQGLQFLFEYFSETQRNKGNFPGRFSGRQFSNSRSEMNVSTLELGDSALYLCASSSTTGAVNTEAFFGQGTRLTVV.

V usage is TRBV7-9 and J usage is TRBJ1-1, with unresolved D. The ends were cut back, 1 base at V and 2 bases at J, with 8 bases in the middle. The length of the CDR3 is 14 residues. Looked up from germline, CDR1 is SEHNR and CDR2 is FQNEAQ (reference sequence). Here the CDR3 DNA reads TGTGCCAGCAGCTTAGGGCAGACAAACACTGAAGCTTTCTTT. It codes for CASSLGQTNTEAFF.

J is TRBJ2-4 and V is TRBV28; D is undetermined. CDR3 length equals 17 residues. V was clipped by 6 bases and J by 1 base, with 19 bases between them. Germline CDR1 reads MDHEN; CDR2 reads SYDVKM. CDR3 residues: CASSPPPGYLAKNIQYF. The CDR3 bases are TGTGCCAGCAGCCCCCCTCCAGGTTACCTGGCCAAAAACATTCAGTACTTC.

The chain links TRBV6-5 to TRBJ2-5; D is tentatively TRBD1 or TRBD2 (5 bases each). The J call could be wrong; TRBJ2-7 is a better fit for the DNA end. Germline lookup yields CDR1 MNHEY and CDR2 SVGAGI. This CDR3 is built from 14 residues. For the CDR3, the DNA is TGTGCCAGCAGTTACGCAGGGAGCTCCTACGAGCAGTACTTC. This sequence encodes CASSYAGSSYEQYF.

V usage is TRBV28 and J usage is TRBJ1-6; D gene unclear. Per the germline V gene, CDR1 is MDHEN and CDR2 is SYDVKM. Trimming took off 3 bases at V and 9 bases at J, with 12 bases between the two ends. The CDR3 sequence is 14 residues long. Written as DNA, the CDR3 is TGTGCCAGCAGTTTCGCCCCGGGCGGTTCACCCCTCCACTTT. Protein product: CASSFAPGGSPLHF.

V usage is TRBV27 and J usage is TRBJ2-1; D not resolved. The CDR3 totals 13 residues. With 5 bases removed from V and 4 bases from J, the gap between germline ends came to 9 bases. The germline V gene encodes CDR1 MNHEY and CDR2 SMNVEV (reference sequence). The CDR3 reads CASSPTPYNEQFF. DNA for the CDR3: TGTGCCAGCAGTCCGACCCCTTACAATGAGCAGTTCTTC.

The chain couples TRBV9 to TRBJ2-1, with 10 bases identical to TRBD2. The CDR3 contains 16 residues. In germline, CDR1 is SGDLS, CDR2 YYNGEE. V shed 0 bases and J 4 bases; nucleotides not matched to a gene: 4. The CDR3 loop reads CASSVASGSEYNEQFF. CDR3 DNA: TGTGCCAGCAGCGTAGCTAGCGGGAGTGAGTACAATGAGCAGTTCTTC.

The chain combines TRBV27 with TRBJ1-5; TRBD1 matches 10 bases. Unmatched junction bases numbered 0, after V lost 0 bases and J lost 7 bases. The germline V gene encodes CDR1 MNHEY and CDR2 SMNVEV (reference sequence). The CDR3 sequence is 14 residues long. The CDR3 is CASSLSGQGQPQHF. As DNA, the CDR3 is TGTGCCAGCAGTTTATCGGGACAGGGGCAGCCCCAGCATTTT.

This rearrangement joins TRBV30 to TRBJ1-4; no clear D. The CDR3 runs to 13 residues. The V end lost 5 bases, the J end lost 5 bases, and 12 bases lay between the germline ends. CDR1 GTSNPN and CDR2 SVGIG come from the germline V gene (reference sequence). CDR3 DNA sequence: TGTGCCTGGGGGGTGACACAAAATGAAAAACTGTTTTTT. Its translation: CAWGVTQNEKLFF.

About this clone: Relative to the germline gene, one junction end is altered; a read error may explain this. V and J are TRBV7-2 and TRBJ2-2; 7 bases are shared with TRBD1. The CDR3 contains 15 residues. Germline-derived CDR1 and CDR2 are SGHTA and FQGNSA. The chain's CDR3 is CASSPSQGDGTPEIF. CDR3 DNA: TGTGCCAGCAGCCCGAGTCAGGGGGACGGAACACCGGAGATTTTT.

The CDR3 sequence is CASSLGGGPETQYF. The CDR3 DNA sequence: TGTGCCAGCAGCTTAGGAGGGGGCCCAGAGACCCAGTACTTC. The chain joins TRBV7-6 to TRBJ2-5; 7 bases agree with TRBD1. Losses at the gene ends were 1 base for V and 4 bases for J; bases not matched to a gene: 3. The CDR3 length is 14 residues. Germline lookup yields CDR1 SGHVS and CDR2 FNYEAQ.

The chain combines TRBV30 with TRBJ2-7; tentatively, D is TRBD1 (6 bases). Germline CDR1 and CDR2: GTSNPN and SVGIG (reference sequence). The CDR3 length is 12 residues. Trimming took 7 bases from V and 0 from J, leaving 10 bases between them. The CDR3 is CALLDSSYEQYF. The DNA for the CDR3 is TGTGCCTTATTGGACAGCTCCTACGAGCAGTACTTC. The whole variable domain, remainder taken from reference TRBV30 and TRBJ2-7, is SQTIHQWPATLVQPVGSPLSLECTVEGTSNPNLYWYRQAAGRGLQLLFYSVGIGQISSEVPQNLSASRPQDRQFILSSKKLLLSDSGFYLCALLDSSYEQYFGPGTRLTVT.

V is TRBV2 and J is TRBJ2-7, with a weak D call TRBD1 (6 bases). The CDR3 loop spans 16 amino acids. Germline-derived CDR1 and CDR2 are SNHLY and FYNNEI. Trimming pared 3 bases from V and 1 base from J, leaving 16 bases between. The CDR3 reads CASSDRTGSSSYEQYF. The CDR3 nucleotides read TGTGCCAGCAGTGACCGAACAGGGTCCTCGTCCTACGAGCAGTACTTC.